These 4 T cell receptor beta chains share one sample of origin, sequenced in a study of T cell changes during pregnancy in multiple sclerosis. Sequencing used immunoSEQ multiplex PCR; TCRdb keeps in-frame clones, though not all of them. The table shows about 39,000 clones, with just over 90% occurring only once. Sequencing used CD4+ T cells from peripheral blood mononuclear cells, obtained in the first trimester of pregnancy. These receptors all stem from a female donor in good health, enrolled as a control in a pregnancy study.

This chain uses TRBV6-6 with TRBJ1-2, with D perhaps TRBD1 (6 bases). The V and J ends lost 5 bases and 0 bases respectively, with 10 bases between them. CDR1 MNHNY and CDR2 SVGAGI come from the germline V gene (reference sequence). The CDR3 contains 14 residues. The CDR3 spells CASSEDSSNYGYTF. The CDR3 DNA follows: TGTGCCAGCAGTGAGGACAGCTCTAACTATGGCTACACCTTC.

V and J are TRBV4-3 and TRBJ2-7; 8 bases line up with TRBD1. Germline CDR1 and CDR2: LGHNA and YSLEER. The CDR3 spans 17 residues. After removal of 0 bases from V and 2 bases from J, the junction contained 9 bases not matched to a gene. CDR3 sequence (DNA): TGCGCCAGCAGCCAAGACACGATGGACAGGGCTCCCTACGAGCAGTACTTC. Translated: CASSQDTMDRAPYEQYF.

This chain uses TRBV18 with TRBJ1-6, with 9 positions matching TRBD1. J was trimmed by 9 bases and V by 3 bases; bases with no gene match: 3. Germline loops: CDR1 KGHSH, CDR2 LQKENI. The CDR3 extends over 14 amino acids. In nucleotides, the CDR3 is TGTGCCAGCTCACCGGGACAGGGAATTTCACCCCTCCACTTT. Protein sequence: CASSPGQGISPLHF. Based on the CDR3 plus reference TRBV18 and TRBJ1-6, the full variable domain is NAGVMQNPRHLVRRRGQEARLRCSPMKGHSHVYWYRQLPEEGLKFMVYLQKENIIDESGMPKERFSAEFPKEGPSILRIQQVVRGDSAAYFCASSPGQGISPLHFGNGTRLTVT.

The CDR3 nucleotides are TGCGCCAGCAGCTTCACAGGGGAACTATTGCAGCCCCAGCATTTT. Translating gives CASSFTGELLQPQHF. The V gene is TRBV5-1, the J gene TRBJ1-5; 7 positions match TRBD1. The CDR3 extends over 15 amino acids. Germline-derived CDR1 and CDR2 are SGHRS and YFSETQ. Unmatched junction bases numbered 9, after V lost 2 bases and J lost 7 bases.